Listed here are 17 T cell receptor beta chains from one sample, sequenced in a study of naive CD8 T cells in extremely preterm neonates. Generated by immunoSEQ multiplex PCR, the TCRdb table keeps only in-frame clones and is missing some. Here the sample spans thousands of clones, almost 98% being singletons. Sequenced input: naive CD8+ T cells from blood. These receptor sequences come from a human donor in good health.

This rearrangement joins TRBV7-8 to TRBJ1-1; D remains unclear. V was pared by 5 bases and J by 1 base, with 8 bases between. This CDR3 region has 13 residues. The V gene's germline CDR1 is SGHVS and CDR2 FQNEAQ. DNA of the CDR3: TGTGCCAGCAGCGCGACAAGGAACACTGAAGCTTTCTTT. Its protein is CASSATRNTEAFF.

The chain couples TRBV18 to TRBJ2-1; no firm D call. The CDR3 loop spans 13 amino acids. The germline V and J ends were trimmed by 3 bases and 8 bases, with 11 bases remaining between them. CDR1 and CDR2 from the germline V gene are KGHSH and LQKENI. CDR3 DNA sequence: TGTGCCAGCTCACCTCGGGTTCTGGATGAGCAGTTCTTC. Its protein is CASSPRVLDEQFF. Full variable domain (rest looked up from reference TRBV18 and TRBJ2-1): NAGVMQNPRHLVRRRGQEARLRCSPMKGHSHVYWYRQLPEEGLKFMVYLQKENIIDESGMPKERFSAEFPKEGPSILRIQQVVRGDSAAYFCASSPRVLDEQFFGPGTRLTVL.

This chain joins TRBV10-3 and TRBJ2-4, with 8 bases identical to TRBD1. From germline, CDR1 is ENHRY and CDR2 SYGVKD. CDR3 length: 13 amino acids. V gave up 4 bases and J gave up 14 bases; unmatched junction bases: 10. DNA of the CDR3: TGTGCCATCAGTGGGCCAGGGGGCGCGAGGAAGTACTTC. This translates into CAISGPGGARKYF.

The chain couples TRBV6-6 to TRBJ2-7; 11 positions agree with TRBD2. The J segment lost 9 bases and the V segment lost 8 bases, leaving 6 bases of the junction unmatched. CDR3 length equals 12 residues. The germline CDR1 and CDR2 sequences are MNHNY and SVGAGI (reference sequence). For the CDR3, the DNA is TGTGCCAGCGCCACTAGCGGGGGTGCGCAGTACTTC. This gives the protein CASATSGGAQYF.

A single count supports this clone. CDR3: CASSLRPGGVNSPLHF. CDR3 sequence (DNA): TGTGCCAGCAGTTTACGTCCAGGGGGTGTAAATTCACCCCTCCACTTT. The rearrangement links TRBV27 to TRBJ1-6; 7 bases map to TRBD1. Per germline, CDR1 MNHEY and CDR2 SMNVEV (reference sequence). V dropped 2 bases and J dropped 7; count of bases not matched to a gene: 8. The CDR3 runs 16 residues.

This rearrangement joins TRBV4-3 to TRBJ2-5; 11 bases fit TRBD2. The germline V gene encodes CDR1 LGHNA and CDR2 YSLEER. The CDR3 consists of 16 residues. Trimming removed 3 bases from V and 1 base from J; junction bases left unmatched: 4. The CDR3 sequence is CASSHTGTSGQETQYF. The CDR3 DNA is TGCGCCAGCAGCCATACCGGGACTAGCGGCCAAGAGACCCAGTACTTC.

The chain carries TRBV6-1 and TRBJ2-3, with 9 positions matching TRBD2. J lost 4 bases, V lost 8 bases, and 7 bases had no gene match. The length of the CDR3 is 14 residues. Germline loops: CDR1 MNHNS, CDR2 SASEGT. The CDR3 region has the DNA TGTGCCAGCTCCATTAGCGGGAGCGCAGATACGCAGTATTTT. Amino acid sequence: CASSISGSADTQYF.

This chain uses TRBV4-1 with TRBJ2-6, with D possibly being TRBD2 (7 bases). Between the trimmed V and J ends, which lost 5 bases and 0 bases, there was a span of 14 bases. CDR1 is MGHRA, CDR2 YSYEKL, per germline. This CDR3 region has 17 residues. In DNA form, the CDR3 reads TGCGCCAGCAGCGCGGGGGCCTGGTACTCTGGGGCCAACGTCCTGACTTTC. This codes for CASSAGAWYSGANVLTF.

The count of this clone is one. The chain combines TRBV4-1 with TRBJ2-3, with D maybe TRBD1 (5 bases). Germline V gives CDR1 MGHRA, CDR2 YSYEKL. The CDR3 extends over 16 amino acids. V was cut by 1 base and J by 9 bases, with 20 bases left in between. Here the CDR3 reads CASSQVGRGNTQTQYF. The CDR3 DNA follows: TGCGCCAGCAGCCAAGTGGGAAGGGGTAACACGCAGACGCAGTATTTT.

The chain links TRBV10-3 to TRBJ2-3; possible D gene TRBD1, 5 bases. Trimming pared 3 bases from V and 3 bases from J, leaving 10 bases between. The CDR3 runs to 14 residues. Germline V gives CDR1 ENHRY, CDR2 SYGVKD. The CDR3 nucleotides are TGTGCCATCAGTGACAGGGTGCTGACAGATACGCAGTATTTT. It is translated as CAISDRVLTDTQYF.

The chain carries TRBV29-1 and TRBJ2-3; the D is unclear. V was clipped by 0 bases and J by 3 bases, with 16 bases between them. Germline assignment: CDR1 SQVTM and CDR2 ANQGSEA. This CDR3 region has 16 residues. This CDR3 reads CSVEDESGLQTDTQYF. For the CDR3, the DNA is TGCAGCGTTGAAGATGAGAGTGGGCTCCAAACAGATACGCAGTATTTT.

The chain combines TRBV7-3 with TRBJ2-2, with TRBD1 matching over 10 bases. CDR1 is SGHTA and CDR2 is FQGTGA in the germline V gene. The trim removed 0 bases at V and 3 bases at J, leaving 1 base unmatched. The CDR3 loop spans 16 amino acids. CDR3 sequence (DNA): TGTGCCAGCAGCTTAACTGGGACAGGGGACACCGGGGAGCTGTTTTTT. Translation gives CASSLTGTGDTGELFF.

The chain uses TRBV6-5 and TRBJ2-7; 14 bases line up with TRBD2. The junction had 7 bases not matched to a gene; V was cut back by 9 bases and J by 9 bases. This CDR3 contains 13 residues. The germline CDR1 and CDR2 sequences are MNHEY and SVGAGI. CDR3: CASTPGTSGRQYF. As DNA, the CDR3 is TGTGCCAGTACTCCCGGGACTAGCGGGAGGCAGTACTTC.

This clone has just one count. This chain joins TRBV7-2 and TRBJ2-1; D is perhaps TRBD2 (6 bases). Germline CDR1 reads SGHTA; CDR2 reads FQGNSA. V was pared by 6 bases and J by 7 bases, with 22 bases between. The CDR3 spans 16 residues. In DNA form, the CDR3 reads TGTGCCAGCAGTCGGTGGGCGGACTACACCAAAAATGAGCAGTTCTTC. Translated: CASSRWADYTKNEQFF.

V usage is TRBV5-1 and J usage is TRBJ1-5, with 7 bases lining up with TRBD1. Losses at the gene ends were 2 bases for V and 6 bases for J; bases not matched to a gene: 8. This CDR3 has 15 amino acids. Germline assignment: CDR1 SGHRS and CDR2 YFSETQ. Here the CDR3 DNA reads TGCGCCAGCAGCTTAACAGGGGCAGGAGGTCAGCCCCAGCATTTT. Its protein is CASSLTGAGGQPQHF.

The chain combines TRBV14 with TRBJ2-7; TRBD2 matches 7 bases. The ends lost 3 bases at V and 3 bases at J; junction bases unmatched: 11. The CDR3 is 16 residues long. The germline V gene encodes CDR1 SGHDN and CDR2 FVKESK. As DNA, the CDR3 is TGTGCCAGCAGCCACGCGAGGGCAGGGAGGGACTACGAGCAGTACTTC. This translates into CASSHARAGRDYEQYF.

The V gene is TRBV19, the J gene TRBJ1-5; no firm D call. Germline V CDR1 and CDR2: LNHDA, SQIVND (reference sequence). The CDR3 is 12 amino acids. V was clipped by 3 bases and J by 6 bases, with 6 bases between them. CDR3 loop: CASSIPGQPQHF. CDR3 in DNA: TGTGCCAGTAGTATCCCGGGTCAGCCCCAGCATTTT.